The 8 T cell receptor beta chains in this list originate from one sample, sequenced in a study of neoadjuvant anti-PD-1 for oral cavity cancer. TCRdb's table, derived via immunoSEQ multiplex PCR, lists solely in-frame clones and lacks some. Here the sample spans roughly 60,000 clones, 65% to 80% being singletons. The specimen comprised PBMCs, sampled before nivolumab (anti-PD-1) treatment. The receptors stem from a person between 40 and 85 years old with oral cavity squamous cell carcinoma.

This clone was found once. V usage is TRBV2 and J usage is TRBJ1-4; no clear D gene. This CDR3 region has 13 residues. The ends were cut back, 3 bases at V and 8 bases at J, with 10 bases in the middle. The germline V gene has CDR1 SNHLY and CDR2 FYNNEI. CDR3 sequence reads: CASSDRSGEKLFF. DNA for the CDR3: TGTGCCAGCAGTGACCGCAGCGGGGAAAAACTGTTTTTT.

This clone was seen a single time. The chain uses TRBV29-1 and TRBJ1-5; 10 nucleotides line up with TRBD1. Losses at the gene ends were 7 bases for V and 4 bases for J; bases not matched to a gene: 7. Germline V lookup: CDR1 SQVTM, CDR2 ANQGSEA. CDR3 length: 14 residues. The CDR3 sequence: CSARGQGWNQPQHF. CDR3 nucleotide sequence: TGCAGCGCCCGGGGACAGGGGTGGAATCAGCCCCAGCATTTT.

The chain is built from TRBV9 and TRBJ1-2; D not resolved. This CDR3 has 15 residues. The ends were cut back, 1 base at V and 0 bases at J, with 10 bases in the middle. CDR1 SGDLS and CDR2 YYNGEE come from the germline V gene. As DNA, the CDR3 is TGTGCCAGCAGCGTAAGGGTTGGGGCTAACTATGGCTACACCTTC. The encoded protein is CASSVRVGANYGYTF.

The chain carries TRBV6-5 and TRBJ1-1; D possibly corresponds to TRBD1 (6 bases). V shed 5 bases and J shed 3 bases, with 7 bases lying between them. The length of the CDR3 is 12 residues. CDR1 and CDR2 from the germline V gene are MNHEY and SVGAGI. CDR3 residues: CASSQGYTEAFF. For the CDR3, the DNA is TGTGCCAGCAGTCAGGGGTACACTGAAGCTTTCTTT.

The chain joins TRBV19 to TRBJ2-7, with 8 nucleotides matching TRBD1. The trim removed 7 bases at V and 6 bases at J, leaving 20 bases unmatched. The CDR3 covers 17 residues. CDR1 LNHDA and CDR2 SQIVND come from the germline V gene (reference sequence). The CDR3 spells CASTRTAGGADLIEQYF. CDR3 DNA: TGTGCCAGTACCAGAACTGCAGGGGGCGCGGACCTTATCGAGCAGTACTTC.

The CDR3 spells CASTTGGGNQPQHF. In nucleotides, the CDR3 is TGTGCCAGTACCACAGGGGGCGGCAATCAGCCCCAGCATTTT. The rearrangement joins TRBV19 to TRBJ1-5, with 9 bases that match TRBD1. The CDR3 covers 14 residues. Losses at the gene ends were 7 bases for V and 2 bases for J; bases not matched to a gene: 3. Germline V lookup: CDR1 LNHDA, CDR2 SQIVND (reference sequence). Complete variable domain (other parts from reference TRBV19 and TRBJ1-5): DGGITQSPKYLFRKEGQNVTLSCEQNLNHDAMYWYRQDPGQGLRLIYYSQIVNDFQKGDIAEGYSVSREKKESFPLTVTSAQKNPTAFYLCASTTGGGNQPQHFGDGTRLSIL.

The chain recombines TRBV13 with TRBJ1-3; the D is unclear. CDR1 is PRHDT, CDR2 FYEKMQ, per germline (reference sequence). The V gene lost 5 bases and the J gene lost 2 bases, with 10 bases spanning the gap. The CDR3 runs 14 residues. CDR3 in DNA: TGTGCCAGCAGCCCCGGTGGGGCTGGAAACACCATATATTTT. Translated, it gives CASSPGGAGNTIYF.

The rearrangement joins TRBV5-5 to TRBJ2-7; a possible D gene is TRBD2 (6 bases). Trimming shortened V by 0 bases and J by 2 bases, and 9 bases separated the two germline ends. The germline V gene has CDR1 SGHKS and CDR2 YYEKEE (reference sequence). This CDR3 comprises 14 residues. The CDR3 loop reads CASSLEWGAYEQYF. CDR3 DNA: TGTGCCAGCAGCTTGGAATGGGGGGCCTACGAGCAGTACTTC.